The sequence of this T cell receptor (beta chain) was determined in a study of blood T cell repertoires in COVID-19. Across the study: From T cells, B-cell-depleted T cells, or PBMCs came the material, which was cDNA or gDNA.

Produced via immunoSEQ multiplex PCR; TCRdb's table is partial and in-frame only. The sample lists approximately 300,000 clones; around 84% were seen once. This CDR3 spans 21 amino acids. V was pared by 0 bases and J by 1 base, with 21 bases of the junction left unmatched. CDR1 is SGDLS, CDR2 YYNGEE, per germline. Assignment of participants to cohorts was predicated upon participant-reported clinical history. The study counted Cohort 3 donors as recovered given two negative PCRs, clearance, or symptom resolution. The receptor comes from a woman under 30 who had recovered from COVID-19. The J gene is TRBJ1-1, the V gene TRBV9; 7 nucleotides match TRBD1. The source material was PBMCs or T cells enriched from blood (not recorded which). This CDR3 is CASSVALDRGGRDRTNTEAFF. As DNA, the CDR3 is TGTGCCAGCAGCGTAGCTCTCGATCGAGGGGGCCGAGATCGAACGAACACTGAAGCTTTCTTT.